This TCR beta chain was obtained from a study of siplizumab effects on memory and regulatory T cells (dated by TCRdb to between 2019 and 2020). For the study in its entirety: The effect of the anti-CD2 antibody siplizumab on alloreactive T-cell subsets was examined in allogeneic mixed lymphocyte reactions constructed from human PBMCs.

On this clone itself: Its antigen is unknown. No base-level quality is on record; no much larger clone is a single base apart.

Preparation of the library involved the immunoSEQ multiplex PCR assay. Approximately 100,000 TCR templates per sample were assayed on the deep sequencing platform. Genomic DNA extracted from sorted T cells was the material used for TCRbeta CDR3 sequencing. For the original study's pipeline: The R programming language was used for clonal analysis of TCRbeta CDR3 data. Alloreactive CD4+ and CD8+ clones were defined by comparing unstimulated samples with post-reaction CFSE-low samples. Regulatory or non-regulatory origin was assigned to alloreactive CD4+ clones by matching of sequences to sorted unstimulated Treg and non-Treg repertoires. This is the immuneACCESS table as TCRdb keeps it, with only in-frame sequences that have V and J called. A part of the clones is gone; compared with another copy, unresolved V genes explain less than half, and the rest is unexplained. The DNA gave D and trimming, while V, J and clone size come from that table. This sample has over 85,000 clones in its table, and approximately 90% of those were observed once. Approximately 1.2% of the sample lies in the top ten.

Summary of the overall study and its limitations: Unstimulated naive T cells appeared more diverse than memory T cells, and naive cells seemed to contribute substantially to the alloresponse. No functional confirmation was obtained for the suppressive function of proliferating Tregs from siplizumab cultures. The cumulative frequency of alloreactive sequences that could be traced back to unstimulated CD4+ memory T cells was significantly reduced by siplizumab. In reactions with siplizumab, an average of around 70% of mappable alloreactive CD4+ clones were Treg-derived, compared with roughly 27% in control reactions. About 80-96% of proliferating CD4+ or CD8+ clones could not be given a naive or memory phenotype. Because sequences at frequencies below about 10^-5 were poorly captured, only a minor fraction of alloreactive clones could be mapped back to unstimulated subsets.

Sorted unstimulated T cells, along with proliferating T cells recovered from mixed lymphocyte reactions, underwent TCRbeta CDR3 sequencing. Fresh whole blood from roughly ten HLA-typed healthy donors was used to isolate PBMCs. The junction carries 10 bases between V and J, which are trimmed by 0 bases and 0 bases respectively. CDR1 and CDR2, looked up from the germline V gene, are SGHRS and YFSETQ. The CDR3 runs 16 residues from the cysteine to the phenylalanine. Here the CDR3 DNA is all that survives: 48 bases in frame from base 1. The chain uses TRBV5-1 and TRBJ1-5; possibly the D gene is TRBD1, per 6 matching bases. The specimen was CD4+ T cells sorted from blood. The sequence came from a human donor in good health. The CDR3 in this case is CASSLDRADSNQPQHF. The base sequence is TGCGCCAGCAGCTTGGACAGGGCTGATAGCAATCAGCCCCAGCATTTT.